The clone carrying this T cell receptor (beta chain) was counted at least ten times. This record comes from a study of regulatory T cells in long-lasting Graves disease. Germline V gene lookup returns CDR1 DFQATT and CDR2 SNEGSKA (reference sequence). The CDR3 extends over 13 amino acids. V lost 4 bases, J lost 4 bases, and 11 bases lay in between. Building of the TCR beta libraries involved iRepertoire HTBI primers and Arm-PCR of CDR3 regions. Using its own MiXCR run on the multiplex PCR reads, TCRdb lists one record per CDR3 protein. The sample includes roughly 220,000 distinct CDR3 sequences, 15% to 20% of them seen just once. Sample time point: newly diagnosed GD, antithyroid drugs for less than 3 months. Researchers made the TCR library from RNA that was extracted from PBMCs.

The source material was peripheral blood mononuclear cells (PBMCs), sampled at new diagnosis, from a patient treated with antithyroid drugs. This sequence was found in a female donor with Graves disease. The chain combines TRBV20-1 with TRBJ1-5, with D maybe TRBD1 (5 bases). This chain's CDR3 is CSAMGELNQPQHF. CDR3 nucleotide sequence: TGCAGTGCTATGGGGGAATTAAATCAGCCCCAGCATTTT.